The 14 T cell receptor beta chains in this list originate from one sample, sequenced in a study of blood T cells in healthy people across ages. Next came a second PCR, run for about 6 to 12 cycles, which used a sample-barcoded 5' primer along with a J-beta primer mix. MiXCR was run by TCRdb on the 5' RACE reads, yielding one entry per CDR3 protein. The table has around 2 million distinct CDR3 sequences, about two fifths seen once. The sequencing sample was made of blood. These receptors were collected from a human donor in good health.

The chain recombines TRBV7-9 with TRBJ2-1, with 7 bases fitting TRBD1. The germline CDR1 and CDR2 sequences are SEHNR and FQNEAQ (reference sequence). J gave up 6 bases and V 8 bases, and 10 bases lay outside the gene matches. CDR3 length: 14 residues. The DNA of the CDR3 is TGTGCCAGCCAAGCGACAGGGATCCCCAATGAGCAGTTCTTC. This gives the protein CASQATGIPNEQFF.

This clonotype was picked up a small number of times. The chain combines TRBV20-1 with TRBJ1-2; 7 bases map to TRBD1. The V gene end was trimmed by 3 bases and the J gene end by 6 bases; junction bases not matched to a gene: 7. Germline-derived CDR1 and CDR2 are DFQATT and SNEGSKA (reference sequence). The CDR3 sequence is 13 residues long. The CDR3 nucleotides are TGCAGTGCTAGGGACAGGCCCGGACATGGCTACACCTTC. Translating gives CSARDRPGHGYTF.

The sample holds a few counts of this clonotype. This chain links TRBV29-1 with TRBJ1-1; tentative D call: TRBD1 (6 bases). V lost 5 bases and J 12 bases, leaving 16 bases between the germline ends. This CDR3 is built from 11 residues. CDR1 and CDR2 from the germline V gene are SQVTM and ANQGSEA. CDR3 DNA sequence: TGCAGCGTTCTAGGGGGTGATGATACTTTCTTT. Its protein product is CSVLGGDDTFF.

Concerning this clonotype: A junction end diverges from the germline sequence, so it may reflect a read error. This chain joins TRBV4-2 and TRBJ2-6, with TRBD2 matching over 9 bases. Germline CDR1 and CDR2: LGHNA and YNFKEQ. This CDR3 has 18 residues. CDR3 DNA: TGTGCCAGCAGCCTTAGCGGGGGCTACCCCTCTGGGGCCAACGTCCCGACTTTC. It codes for CASSLSGGYPSGANVPTF.

The chain employs TRBV9 and TRBJ2-6; D not resolved. The germline gives CDR1 SGDLS, CDR2 YYNGEE. The CDR3 runs 16 residues. V was clipped by 0 bases and J by 0 bases, with 7 bases between them. As DNA, the CDR3 is TGTGCCAGCAGCGTAGGCGCTAGCTCTGGGGCCAACGTCCTGACTTTC. Protein product: CASSVGASSGANVLTF.

V and J are TRBV4-3 and TRBJ2-3, with D perhaps TRBD1 or TRBD2 (5 bases each). Per the germline V gene, CDR1 is LGHNA and CDR2 is YSLEER. V lost 4 bases and J lost 0, with 14 bases in between. The CDR3 is made up of 16 amino acids. CDR3 sequence (DNA): TGCGCCAGCAGCCCTCTCCCCCGGGACAGCACAGATACGCAGTATTTT. Translated: CASSPLPRDSTDTQYF.

The chain uses TRBV28 and TRBJ2-3, with D unclear. Germline-derived CDR1 and CDR2 are MDHEN and SYDVKM. This CDR3 region has 14 residues. Between the trimmed V and J ends, which lost 3 bases and 3 bases, there was a span of 10 bases. CDR3 sequence reads: CASSFGRRTDTQYF. The CDR3 nucleotides are TGTGCCAGCAGTTTTGGACGTCGGACAGATACGCAGTATTTT.

About this clonotype itself: Germline is not matched at one junction end, which may reflect a read error. The chain employs TRBV7-2 and TRBJ2-1, with 10 bases identical to TRBD2. Germline assignment: CDR1 SGHTA and CDR2 FQGNSA. The CDR3 is 15 amino acids. CDR3 sequence: CANSLELAGVNEQFF. CDR3 DNA: TGTGCCAACAGCTTAGAGCTAGCGGGGGTTAATGAGCAGTTCTTC.

The chain is built from TRBV20-1 and TRBJ1-2; 9 bases match TRBD1. This CDR3 region has 15 residues. Germline loops: CDR1 DFQATT, CDR2 SNEGSKA (reference sequence). V shed 5 bases, J shed 3 bases, and the junction held 10 bases outside the gene matches. The CDR3 region has the DNA TGCAGTGCTGCTTGGACAGGGGTCCCCTACTATGGCTACACCTTC. Protein sequence: CSAAWTGVPYYGYTF.

The table lists this clonotype with a few counts. The V call is TRBV12-3 or TRBV12-4, the J call TRBJ1-6; 9 nucleotides align to TRBD1. The CDR3 has 13 amino acids. The V and J ends lost 6 bases and 13 bases, in that order; junction bases with no gene match: 7. In nucleotides, the CDR3 is TGTGCCAGCAGCCGGGACAGGGACCTTCCCCTCCACTTT. This gives the protein CASSRDRDLPLHF.

This rearrangement joins TRBV29-1 to TRBJ1-2; weak D call: TRBD1 (5 bases). This CDR3 is 13 amino acids long. V shed 5 bases and J shed 3 bases, with 13 bases lying between them. In germline, CDR1 is SQVTM, CDR2 ANQGSEA. The CDR3 here is CSVSVGLDYGYTF. The CDR3, as DNA: TGCAGCGTTTCCGTGGGGCTTGACTATGGCTACACCTTC.

This clonotype came up a few times. A read error may account for a junction end that differs from germline. J is TRBJ2-3 and V is TRBV20-1; D unresolved. This CDR3 contains 14 residues. The germline V gene has CDR1 DFQATT and CDR2 SNEGSKA (reference sequence). CDR3 protein: CGARAETARDTQYF. The CDR3, as DNA: TGCGGTGCTAGAGCTGAGACGGCAAGAGATACGCAGTATTTT.

On this clonotype itself: At one boundary the junction diverges from the germline segment, which might be a read error. The chain has TRBV5-1 and TRBJ2-5, with 10 bases fitting TRBD2. The CDR3 runs to 16 residues. Per germline, CDR1 SGHRS and CDR2 YFSETQ. This CDR3 reads CTSSIGLAEGFETQYF. In DNA, the CDR3 is TGCACCAGCAGCATCGGACTAGCGGAGGGTTTCGAGACCCAGTACTTC. The whole variable domain, filled in from reference TRBV5-1 and TRBJ2-5, reads KAGVTQTPRYLIKTRGQQVTLSCSPISGHRSVSWYQQTPGQGLQFLFEYFSETQRNKGNFPGRFSGRQFSNSRSEMNVSTLELGDSALYLCTSSIGLAEGFETQYFGPGTRLLVL.

V and J are TRBV7-2 and TRBJ2-7; D might be TRBD1 or TRBD2, each matching 5 bases. CDR3 size: 15 residues. Looked up from germline, CDR1 is SGHTA and CDR2 is FQGNSA. Trimming took off 5 bases at V and 4 bases at J, with 18 bases between the two ends. CDR3 sequence: CASSPSVGPTYEQYF. CDR3 in DNA: TGTGCCAGCAGCCCTTCGGTGGGACCGACGTACGAGCAGTACTTC. The full variable domain, in which reference TRBV7-2 and TRBJ2-7 provide the parts outside the CDR3, is GAGVSQSPSNKVTEKGKDVELRCDPISGHTALYWYRQSLGQGLEFLIYFQGNSAPDKSGLPSDRFSAERTGGSVSTLTIQRTQQEDSAVYLCASSPSVGPTYEQYFGPGTRLTVT.